This TCR beta chain was sequenced for a study of T-cell memory formation after mild COVID-19. Notes on the study in general: CD4/CD8 balance held among clones contracting day 15 to 85, and later expanders leaned CD4+. Chiefly within CM and EM were the contracting CD4+ clones; CD8+ ones were within EMRA.

TCRdb reanalysed the 5' RACE reads using MiXCR and keeps one entry per CDR3 protein. The profile shows hundreds of thousands of distinct CDR3 sequences, around 15% of them singletons. This clonotype was detected a few times. The antigen is undetermined. This CDR3 contains 17 residues. The clonotype comes from a man between 18 and 29 years old who had mild COVID-19 (a few samples of this study predate the infection). Cell type and time point are not known. The chain recombines TRBV21-1 with TRBJ2-2; the DNA was not used to check the table's D call, TRBD2. TRBV21-1 is classified as a pseudogene. Sequenced sample: PBMCs or a T cell subset sorted from them (not recorded which). The CDR3 region has the DNA TGTGCCAGCAGCAAAAGCCCAGCGGGGGGGCGTACCGGGGAGCTGTTTTTT. Protein: CASSKSPAGGRTGELFF.